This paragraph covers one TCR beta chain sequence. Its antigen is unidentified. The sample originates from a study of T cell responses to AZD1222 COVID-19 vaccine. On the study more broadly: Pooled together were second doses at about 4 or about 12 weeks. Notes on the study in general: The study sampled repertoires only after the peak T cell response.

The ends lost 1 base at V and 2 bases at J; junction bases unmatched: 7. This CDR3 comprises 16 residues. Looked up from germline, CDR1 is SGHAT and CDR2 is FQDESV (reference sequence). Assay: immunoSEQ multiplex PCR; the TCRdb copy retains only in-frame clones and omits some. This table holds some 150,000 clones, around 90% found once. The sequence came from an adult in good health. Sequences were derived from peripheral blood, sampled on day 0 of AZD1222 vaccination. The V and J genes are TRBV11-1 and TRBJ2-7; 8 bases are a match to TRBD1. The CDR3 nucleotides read TGTGCCAGCAGCTTAGGGCGGGACAGGAGGCCCTACGAGCAGTACTTC. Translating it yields CASSLGRDRRPYEQYF.